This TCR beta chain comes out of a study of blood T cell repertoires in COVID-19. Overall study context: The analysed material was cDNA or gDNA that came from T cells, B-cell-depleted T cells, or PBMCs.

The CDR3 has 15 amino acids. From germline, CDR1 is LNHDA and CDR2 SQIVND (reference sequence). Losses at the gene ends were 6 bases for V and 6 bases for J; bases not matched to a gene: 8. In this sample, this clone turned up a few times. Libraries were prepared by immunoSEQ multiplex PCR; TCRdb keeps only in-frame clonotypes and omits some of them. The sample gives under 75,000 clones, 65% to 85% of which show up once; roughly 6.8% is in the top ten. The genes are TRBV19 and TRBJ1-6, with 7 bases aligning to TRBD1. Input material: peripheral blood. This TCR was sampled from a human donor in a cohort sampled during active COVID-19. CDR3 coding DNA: TGTGCCAGTAGCCGAAGGGCAGGGGGTAATTCACCCCTCCACTTT. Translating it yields CASSRRAGGNSPLHF.